A single sample is the source of the 18 T cell receptor beta chains below, sequenced in a study of Graves' ophthalmopathy and Graves' hyperthyroidism. Amplified TCR beta CDR3 regions were obtained using RNA transcripts as template. RT-PCR with HTBI primers came first, then second-round multiplex PCR. TCRdb reprocessed the multiplex PCR reads via MiXCR and lists one record per CDR3 protein. The data contain 500,000 to 800,000 distinct CDR3 sequences, roughly 39% of them singletons. The specimen was peripheral blood. These receptor sequences come from an adult man with Graves' ophthalmopathy.

In its sample, this clonotype was seen many times. The V and J genes are TRBV7-6 and TRBJ2-7; D perhaps matches TRBD2 (5 bases). This CDR3 contains 16 residues. V was cut by 1 base and J by 2 bases, with 15 bases left in between. CDR1 is SGHVS and CDR2 is FNYEAQ in the germline V gene. DNA of the CDR3: TGTGCCAGCAGCTTAGGAGCGGCCGATACGGCCTACGAGCAGTACTTC. Translating it yields CASSLGAADTAYEQYF. Full variable domain (missing parts from reference TRBV7-6 and TRBJ2-7): GAGVSQSPRYKVTKRGQDVALRCDPISGHVSLYWYRQALGQGPEFLTYFNYEAQQDKSGLPNDRFSAERPEGSISTLTIQRTEQRDSAMYRCASSLGAADTAYEQYFGPGTRLTVT.

The rearrangement joins TRBV24-1 to TRBJ2-5, with TRBD1 matching over 8 bases. V gave up 7 bases and J gave up 3 bases; unmatched junction bases: 6. CDR1 and CDR2 (germline): KGHDR, SFDVKD. The CDR3 has 14 amino acids. The CDR3, as DNA: TGTGCCACCAGCGACCCGACAGGGGAAGAGACCCAGTACTTC. Residues: CATSDPTGEETQYF.

This clonotype was counted a single time. This chain connects TRBV30 to TRBJ1-2; 9 nucleotides match TRBD1. Germline V gene data show CDR1 as GTSNPN and CDR2 as SVGIG (reference sequence). This CDR3 comprises 13 residues. Trimming cost V 8 bases and J 3 bases; bases outside gene matches: 7. The CDR3 region is CAAQGALHYGYTF. The CDR3 DNA reads as TGTGCCGCACAGGGGGCGCTCCACTATGGCTACACCTTC.

This clonotype came up a few times. As DNA, the CDR3 is TGCAGTGCTAGAGATCTCACAGGGGGGTACGAGCAGTACTTC. The encoded protein is CSARDLTGGYEQYF. The chain couples TRBV20-1 to TRBJ2-7; 8 nucleotides line up with TRBD1. Trimming took 0 bases from V and 4 from J; bases not matched to a gene: 5. CDR1 and CDR2 from the germline V gene are DFQATT and SNEGSKA (reference sequence). The CDR3 runs to 14 residues.

This clonotype was recorded a few times. The chain links TRBV7-9 to TRBJ2-7, with TRBD2 identical over 14 bases. The V and J ends lost 1 base and 2 bases, in that order; junction bases with no gene match: 4. Per the germline V gene, CDR1 is SEHNR and CDR2 is FQNEAQ (reference sequence). CDR3 length: 17 residues. Written as DNA, the CDR3 is TGTGCCAGCAGCTTAGGACTAGCGGGAGGGCCTACCTACGAGCAGTACTTC. Protein: CASSLGLAGGPTYEQYF. The full variable domain, in which reference TRBV7-9 and TRBJ2-7 provide the parts outside the CDR3, is DTGVSQNPRHKITKRGQNVTFRCDPISEHNRLYWYRQTLGQGPEFLTYFQNEAQLEKSRLLSDRFSAERPKGSFSTLEIQRTEQGDSAMYLCASSLGLAGGPTYEQYFGPGTRLTVT.

The chain couples TRBV20-1 to TRBJ1-1; D remains ambiguous. Germline-derived CDR1 and CDR2 are DFQATT and SNEGSKA (reference sequence). The CDR3 is made up of 14 amino acids. Trimming stripped 0 bases from V and 6 bases from J, with 14 bases between. The CDR3: CSAREPGGWAEAFF. CDR3 bases: TGCAGTGCTAGAGAGCCGGGTGGGTGGGCTGAAGCTTTCTTT.

In regard to this clonotype: The junction does not match germline at one end; this may be a read error. The genes are TRBV19 and TRBJ2-7; perhaps TRBD1 as D (6 bases). CDR3 length: 17 residues. Germline assignment: CDR1 LNHDA and CDR2 SQIVND (reference sequence). CDR3 protein: CVSSIGSRFPTGSEQYF. The CDR3 DNA reads as TGTGTCAGTAGTATAGGATCTAGGTTTCCTACAGGGAGCGAGCAGTACTTC.

This clonotype has a count of ten or more. The V call is TRBV2, the J call TRBJ2-7, with 10 positions matching TRBD1. V shed 3 bases and J 6 bases; nucleotides not matched to a gene: 5. The CDR3 has 14 amino acids. Germline-derived CDR1 and CDR2 are SNHLY and FYNNEI. CDR3 residues: CASSDDRTGGEQYF. The CDR3, as DNA: TGTGCCAGCAGTGATGATAGGACAGGGGGCGAGCAGTACTTC.

The CDR3 DNA sequence: TGCGCCAGCAGCTTCGGGGGAGAAGGGGACACTGAAGCTTTCTTT. This codes for CASSFGGEGDTEAFF. The chain links TRBV4-3 to TRBJ1-1; TRBD1 is a possible D gene (5 bases). Germline lookup yields CDR1 LGHNA and CDR2 YSLEER. The CDR3 length is 15 residues. V was clipped by 5 bases and J by 3 bases, with 16 bases between them.

The chain joins TRBV19 to TRBJ1-6; 7 positions match TRBD1. Germline values: CDR1 LNHDA, CDR2 SQIVND (reference sequence). V dropped 6 bases and J dropped 6; count of bases not matched to a gene: 17. This CDR3 comprises 18 residues. The CDR3 DNA follows: TGTGCCAGTAGGGGAGGGGACAGCAGCTCCGGGGTTAATTCACCCCTCCACTTT. The encoded protein is CASRGGDSSSGVNSPLHF.

Many counts were recorded for this clonotype. This chain links TRBV6-1 with TRBJ2-7, with D tentatively TRBD1 (6 bases). V lost 9 bases and J 3 bases, leaving 18 bases between the germline ends. This CDR3 comprises 14 residues. The germline V gene encodes CDR1 MNHNS and CDR2 SASEGT. In nucleotides, the CDR3 is TGTGCCAGAGTAATCCAACAGGGATTCTACGAGCAGTACTTC. This codes for CARVIQQGFYEQYF.

Worth noting for this clonotype: A much larger clone lies one base from this, so it may be a read error. This chain links TRBV5-1 with TRBJ1-5; perhaps TRBD1 as D (6 bases). The CDR3 loop spans 15 amino acids. Germline V gene lookup returns CDR1 SGHRS and CDR2 YFSETQ. CDR3 amino acids: CASNTQTGIPQSQHF. The DNA for the CDR3 is TGCGCCAGCAACACTCAGACAGGCATCCCTCAGTCCCAGCATTTT.

Concerning this clonotype: At one of its ends the junction is not consistent with the germline gene, which may arise from a read error. The rearrangement joins TRBV9 to TRBJ1-1; the match to TRBD1 covers 8 bases. Germline lookup yields CDR1 SGDLS and CDR2 YYNGEE. This CDR3 comprises 16 residues. Here the CDR3 DNA reads TGTGCCTGCAGCGTGACCGGACAGGGAGAGGTCACTGAAGCTTTCTTT. The encoded protein is CACSVTGQGEVTEAFF.

This clonotype appeared many times. The V call is TRBV11-3, the J call TRBJ2-5; D uncertain. Looked up from germline, CDR1 is SGHNT and CDR2 is YENEEA. Trimming removed 6 bases from V and 5 bases from J, with 10 bases in between. The length of the CDR3 is 12 residues. DNA for the CDR3: TGTGCCAGCAGTCAAGGGCGGGAGACCCAGTACTTC. It translates to CASSQGRETQYF.

This chain links TRBV5-8 with TRBJ1-1; D not resolved. V dropped 1 base and J dropped 4 bases, with 8 bases sitting between them. Germline-derived CDR1 and CDR2 are SGHTS and YDEGEE. The CDR3 is 13 amino acids. CDR3 in amino acids: CASSLRGFTEAFF. CDR3 nucleotide sequence: TGTGCCAGCAGCTTGCGGGGATTCACTGAAGCTTTCTTT.

Points on this clonotype: One end of the junction fails to match germline, which may point to a read error. The chain employs TRBV6-4 and TRBJ2-3, with 11 nucleotides matching TRBD2. Germline-derived CDR1 and CDR2 are MRHNA and SNTAGT. The CDR3 length is 15 residues. The CDR3 coding sequence is TGTGCCGGCAGTGACTCGACTAGCGGGGCAGATACGCAGTATTTT. It codes for CAGSDSTSGADTQYF.

The genes are TRBV5-1 and TRBJ2-7; 7 nucleotides align to TRBD1. This CDR3 region has 15 residues. V gave up 3 bases and J gave up 3 bases; unmatched junction bases: 9. CDR1 and CDR2 from the germline V gene are SGHRS and YFSETQ. The CDR3 DNA reads as TGCGCCAGCAGCTCCCGGACAGGAGAAGTCTACGAGCAGTACTTC. This translates into CASSSRTGEVYEQYF.

This chain joins TRBV7-8 and TRBJ2-5; 8 nucleotides align to TRBD2. Germline assignment: CDR1 SGHVS and CDR2 FQNEAQ. V was clipped by 7 bases and J by 2 bases; unmatched bases: 21. The CDR3 contains 19 residues. The CDR3 region is CASKTEERGFRGPQETQYF. In DNA, the CDR3 is TGTGCCAGCAAAACGGAGGAGCGGGGGTTTCGGGGGCCACAAGAGACCCAGTACTTC.